This entry lists 9 T cell receptor beta chains sequenced from one sample in a study of identical twins (dated by TCRdb to 2015 to 2016). The method was 5' RACE. Sequencer: Illumina HiSeq 2000. The public sequencing data were trimmed at Q25 with fastp and processed into clonotypes with MiXCR by TCRdb, which kept only in-frame beta chains. Duplicate CDR3 protein sequences are folded into a single record with the most common DNA and genes. This sample is represented by hundreds of thousands of distinct CDR3 sequences; 6.5% to 8.5% of them were singletons. Of the sample, more than 1.5% falls within the top ten clones. The same data also went into a second study, on yellow fever vaccine responses in identical twins.

Sequencing input: memory (CD45RO+) T cells sorted from blood. The sample's cell subset or site label is to be understood as: CD45RO+ enriched T cells. These receptors all come from a woman between 18 and 30 years old in good health.

The rearrangement joins TRBV20-1 to TRBJ1-4; D not resolved. Germline V gene data show CDR1 as DFQATT and CDR2 as SNEGSKA (reference sequence). Trimming cost V 2 bases and J 5 bases, with 9 bases left between them. This CDR3 contains 13 residues. The CDR3 nucleotides are TGCAGTGCTAGAATGGCCAAGAATGAAAAACTGTTTTTT. Translated, it gives CSARMAKNEKLFF.

This clonotype was observed at least ten times. CDR3 protein: CASSQEGASTPYNEQFF. DNA for the CDR3: TGTGCCAGCAGCCAAGAAGGGGCTAGCACCCCCTACAATGAGCAGTTCTTC. The gene calls are TRBV4-2 and TRBJ2-1, with D tentatively TRBD1 or TRBD2 (5 bases each). Germline-derived CDR1 and CDR2 are LGHNA and YNFKEQ. This CDR3 contains 17 residues. V lost 0 bases and J lost 2, with 14 bases in between.

This clonotype was detected only a few times. The chain combines TRBV6-5 with TRBJ1-1; 9 bases align to TRBD1. This CDR3 region has 14 residues. Germline values: CDR1 MNHEY, CDR2 SVGAGI. The V segment lost 2 bases and the J segment 8 bases; nucleotides outside the gene matches: 6. CDR3 amino acids: CASSYTGQGTEAFF. CDR3 nucleotides: TGTGCCAGCAGTTACACAGGACAGGGGACGGAAGCTTTCTTT.

This clonotype was recorded at least ten times. V and J are TRBV29-1 and TRBJ2-5; D is perhaps TRBD2 (5 bases). V was trimmed by 4 bases and J by 1 base, leaving 10 bases between them. Germline lookup yields CDR1 SQVTM and CDR2 ANQGSEA. The CDR3 is 13 residues long. The CDR3 DNA sequence: TGCAGCGTTGGAGGGATTTTCCAAGAGACCCAGTACTTC. Its protein product is CSVGGIFQETQYF.

This clonotype was found many times. The rearrangement links TRBV7-8 to TRBJ1-5, with D possibly matching TRBD1 (6 bases). The germline V gene has CDR1 SGHVS and CDR2 FQNEAQ. CDR3 size: 17 residues. V dropped 3 bases and J dropped 4 bases, with 19 bases sitting between them. The CDR3 here is CASSLGAGRSGNQPQHF. DNA of the CDR3: TGTGCCAGCAGCTTGGGGGCGGGTAGAAGTGGGAATCAGCCCCAGCATTTT.

This clonotype has at least ten counts. This sequence joins TRBV29-1 and TRBJ2-7; D is tentatively TRBD1 or TRBD2 (6 bases each). The CDR3 has 13 amino acids. CDR1 and CDR2 from the germline V gene are SQVTM and ANQGSEA. V gave up 4 bases and J gave up 3 bases, with 13 bases separating them. The CDR3 DNA reads TGCAGCGTTGGAAGGGGGGTTTACTACGAGCAGTACTTC. It codes for CSVGRGVYYEQYF.

V is TRBV7-2 and J is TRBJ2-2; a possible D gene is TRBD1 (6 bases). Trimming removed 5 bases from V and 6 bases from J, with 13 bases in between. The CDR3 has 14 residues. Looked up from germline, CDR1 is SGHTA and CDR2 is FQGNSA. The CDR3 sequence: CASSPKQGPGELFF. For the CDR3, the DNA is TGTGCCAGCAGCCCGAAACAGGGTCCCGGGGAGCTGTTTTTT.

This clonotype was observed at least ten times. The chain carries TRBV6-2 or TRBV6-3 and TRBJ2-1; D might be TRBD2 (5 bases). The CDR3 covers 13 residues. Deletions cut 0 bases from V and 7 bases from J, with 7 bases between. The germline V gene encodes CDR1 MNHEY and CDR2 SVGEGT. The CDR3 loop is CASSYSTGNEQFF. In DNA form, the CDR3 reads TGTGCCAGCAGTTACTCGACGGGGAATGAGCAGTTCTTC.

This clonotype was counted only a few times. This chain links TRBV7-2 with TRBJ1-6; 9 nucleotides match TRBD1. V shed 6 bases and J 5 bases; nucleotides not matched to a gene: 2. The CDR3 sequence is 14 residues long. Germline V gives CDR1 SGHTA, CDR2 FQGNSA. In DNA form, the CDR3 reads TGTGCCAGCAGGGGGGACAGGGATAATTCACCCCTCCACTTT. This translates into CASRGDRDNSPLHF. Looking up the rest from reference TRBV7-2 and TRBJ1-6 gives the full variable domain: GAGVSQSPSNKVTEKGKDVELRCDPISGHTALYWYRQSLGQGLEFLIYFQGNSAPDKSGLPSDRFSAERTGGSVSTLTIQRTQQEDSAVYLCASRGDRDNSPLHFGNGTRLTVT.